This T cell receptor (beta chain) was profiled in a study of blood T cell repertoires in COVID-19. Background on the study: COVID-19 samples collected from the United States, Italy and Spain covered acute and convalescent phases. PBMCs, B-cell-depleted T cells, or T cells were the source of the cDNA or gDNA that made up the material.

In the original processing: Reference gene primer amplification in the assay estimated nucleated cell counts. TCRdb's copy holds only in-frame clones and misses some; the assay was immunoSEQ multiplex PCR. V and J calls and clone size follow that table, whereas D and trimming were derived from the DNA. The sample lists approximately 53,000 clones; roughly nine tenths were seen once. The TCR sequence derives from a human donor in a cohort sampled during active COVID-19. The sample taken for sequencing was peripheral blood.

CDR3 sequence (DNA): TGTGCCAGCAGCCGACTAGTACCCGGGGAGCTGTTTTTT. This encodes CASSRLVPGELFF. V usage is TRBV25-1 and J usage is TRBJ2-2; a possible D gene is TRBD2 (6 bases). The germline V gene encodes CDR1 MGHDK and CDR2 SYGVNS. CDR3 size: 13 residues. With 6 bases removed from V and 6 bases from J, the gap between germline ends came to 11 bases.